Shown below are 18 T cell receptor beta chains from a single sample sequenced in a study of cytomegalovirus exposure and HLA in healthy donors. The PCR employed 60 Vbeta primers together with 13 Jbeta primers. Libraries were prepared by immunoSEQ multiplex PCR; TCRdb keeps only in-frame clonotypes and omits some of them. The sample has roughly 170,000 clones, about 80% seen once. The specimen was PBMCs. These receptors were collected from a man aged 18 to 30 in good health and CMV-seronegative.

CDR3 sequence: CASSISNTGELFF. The CDR3 region has the DNA TGTGCCAGCAGTATATCCAACACCGGGGAGCTGTTTTTT. The J gene is TRBJ2-2, the V gene TRBV11-1; D gene uncertain. This CDR3 has 13 amino acids. CDR1 and CDR2 from the germline V gene are SGHAT and FQDESV (reference sequence). The V end was cut by 6 bases, the J end by 2 bases, with 7 bases between.

CDR3 in amino acids: CASISGSPYEQYF. For the CDR3, the DNA is TGTGCCAGCATTAGCGGGTCCCCCTACGAGCAGTACTTC. This chain uses TRBV6-1 with TRBJ2-7, with 7 bases matching TRBD2. Germline CDR1 reads MNHNS; CDR2 reads SASEGT. This CDR3 has 13 amino acids. With V trimmed by 7 bases and J by 2 bases, 5 bases remained unmatched.

There are a few counts of this clone. J is TRBJ1-1 and V is TRBV19; tentative D call: TRBD1 (6 bases). CDR3 size: 14 residues. Germline CDR1 reads LNHDA; CDR2 reads SQIVND (reference sequence). With 3 bases removed from V and 6 bases from J, the gap between germline ends came to 14 bases. The CDR3 reads CASSMTGWAAEAFF. The CDR3 DNA reads TGTGCCAGTAGTATGACAGGATGGGCGGCTGAAGCTTTCTTT.

DNA for the CDR3: TGTGCCAGCAGCCCTTCCCCCCATGAGCAGTTCTTC. It codes for CASSPSPHEQFF. This chain links TRBV11-3 with TRBJ2-1; D is unclear. This CDR3 comprises 12 residues. Germline V gene data show CDR1 as SGHNT and CDR2 as YENEEA. V was trimmed by 5 bases and J by 8 bases, leaving 10 bases between them.

This chain connects TRBV4-2 to TRBJ1-1, with a tentative D call TRBD1 (6 bases). This CDR3 has 15 residues. CDR1 is LGHNA, CDR2 YNFKEQ, per germline. The V gene lost 3 bases and the J gene lost 10 bases, with 21 bases spanning the gap. The CDR3 DNA reads as TGTGCCAGCAGCCAGACCAGGGACAATAGAAGAGGAGCTTTCTTT. Protein: CASSQTRDNRRGAFF.

This chain connects TRBV6-1 to TRBJ1-2, with D maybe TRBD1 (5 bases). V was cut by 1 base and J by 4 bases, with 13 bases left in between. The CDR3 covers 15 residues. Germline V gene lookup returns CDR1 MNHNS and CDR2 SASEGT. The CDR3 sequence is CASSEGGAQAYGYTF. The DNA of the CDR3 is TGTGCCAGCAGTGAAGGCGGGGCTCAGGCCTATGGCTACACCTTC.

The CDR3 loop reads CASSPGGQGAGYTF. CDR3 DNA sequence: TGTGCCAGCAGCCCAGGCGGACAGGGGGCAGGCTACACCTTC. The J gene is TRBJ1-2, the V gene TRBV7-9, with 11 bases identical to TRBD1. The CDR3 contains 14 residues. Per germline, CDR1 SEHNR and CDR2 FQNEAQ (reference sequence). The junction had 7 bases not matched to a gene; V was cut back by 5 bases and J by 8 bases.

The rearrangement links TRBV10-2 to TRBJ2-2; D possibly corresponds to TRBD2 (6 bases). CDR1 and CDR2 (germline): WSHSY, SAAADI. The CDR3 consists of 15 residues. Between the trimmed V and J ends, which lost 6 bases and 7 bases, there was a span of 18 bases. The CDR3 region has the DNA TGCGCCAGCAGGGTAGCGGACCTTCGCATCGGGGAGCTGTTTTTT. The encoded protein is CASRVADLRIGELFF.

V and J are TRBV6-5 and TRBJ1-2; 7 bases map to TRBD1. V was clipped by 2 bases and J by 6 bases; unmatched bases: 9. Per germline, CDR1 MNHEY and CDR2 SVGAGI. The CDR3 has 15 residues. CDR3 nucleotide sequence: TGTGCCAGCAGTTACCACGGGACAGCCAACCATGGCTACACCTTC. Protein: CASSYHGTANHGYTF.

The chain carries TRBV19 and TRBJ1-1; D gene uncertain. CDR3 length equals 12 residues. Germline assignment: CDR1 LNHDA and CDR2 SQIVND (reference sequence). Trimming shortened V by 1 base and J by 5 bases, and 5 bases separated the two germline ends. CDR3 in amino acids: CASSIGVTEAFF. CDR3 in DNA: TGTGCCAGTAGTATAGGCGTGACTGAAGCTTTCTTT. Supplemented by reference TRBV19 and TRBJ1-1, the full variable domain reads DGGITQSPKYLFRKEGQNVTLSCEQNLNHDAMYWYRQDPGQGLRLIYYSQIVNDFQKGDIAEGYSVSREKKESFPLTVTSAQKNPTAFYLCASSIGVTEAFFGQGTRLTVV.

V is TRBV6-1 and J is TRBJ2-7; the match to TRBD1 covers 8 bases. Looked up from germline, CDR1 is MNHNS and CDR2 is SASEGT. The junction had 8 bases not matched to a gene; V was cut back by 5 bases and J by 2 bases. The length of the CDR3 is 15 residues. CDR3 bases: TGTGCCAGCAGTCTCGCGATGGGACAGGCCTACGAGCAGTACTTC. Translation: CASSLAMGQAYEQYF.

This clone was seen a handful of times. The J gene is TRBJ1-5, the V gene TRBV4-3; D remains unclear. The germline V and J ends were trimmed by 0 bases and 4 bases, with 10 bases remaining between them. Germline CDR1 reads LGHNA; CDR2 reads YSLEER. The CDR3 is 15 residues long. The CDR3 loop is CASSQDRGRNQPQHF. The CDR3 DNA reads TGCGCCAGCAGCCAAGACCGGGGAAGAAATCAGCCCCAGCATTTT.

V and J are TRBV18 and TRBJ1-4; D perhaps matches TRBD1 (5 bases). V was clipped by 3 bases and J by 0 bases, with 11 bases between them. Germline-derived CDR1 and CDR2 are KGHSH and LQKENI. This CDR3 contains 16 residues. The CDR3 DNA is TGTGCCAGCTCACCCGGGCAGGGTACAACTAATGAAAAACTGTTTTTT. Its protein is CASSPGQGTTNEKLFF. The variable domain in full, with the rest retrieved from reference TRBV18 and TRBJ1-4, is NAGVMQNPRHLVRRRGQEARLRCSPMKGHSHVYWYRQLPEEGLKFMVYLQKENIIDESGMPKERFSAEFPKEGPSILRIQQVVRGDSAAYFCASSPGQGTTNEKLFFGSGTQLSVL.

The chain uses TRBV18 and TRBJ1-1; D call uncertain. V was clipped by 2 bases and J by 8 bases, with 12 bases between them. The CDR3 is made up of 13 amino acids. Germline CDR1 KGHSH, CDR2 LQKENI. DNA of the CDR3: TGTGCCAGCTCACCATCCGAGGAATACGAAGCTTTCTTT. Translating it yields CASSPSEEYEAFF. Full variable domain (remainder filled in from reference TRBV18 and TRBJ1-1): NAGVMQNPRHLVRRRGQEARLRCSPMKGHSHVYWYRQLPEEGLKFMVYLQKENIIDESGMPKERFSAEFPKEGPSILRIQQVVRGDSAAYFCASSPSEEYEAFFGQGTRLTVV.

The chain employs TRBV4-2 and TRBJ1-2; D unresolved. CDR3 length: 15 residues. Trimming removed 3 bases from V and 3 bases from J, with 14 bases in between. Germline CDR1 is LGHNA and CDR2 is YNFKEQ. The CDR3 DNA follows: TGTGCCAGCAGCCAGAGTACACACAGCTACTATGGCTACACCTTC. Amino acids: CASSQSTHSYYGYTF.

This clone was detected a few times. The CDR3 DNA is TGCGCCAGCAGCCAAGGGACTAGCGGGAGGAATGAGCAGTTCTTC. As protein: CASSQGTSGRNEQFF. The V call is TRBV4-3, the J call TRBJ2-1; 14 positions match TRBD2. Germline values: CDR1 LGHNA, CDR2 YSLEER. V lost 1 base and J lost 7; bases outside the gene matches: 0. The CDR3 is 15 amino acids.

The V gene is TRBV6-5, the J gene TRBJ2-7, with TRBD2 matching 7 bases. The J segment lost 2 bases and the V segment lost 6 bases, leaving 10 bases of the junction unmatched. This CDR3 contains 15 residues. Germline V gene data show CDR1 as MNHEY and CDR2 as SVGAGI. The CDR3 protein is CASSRLAGVPYEQYF. The CDR3, as DNA: TGTGCCAGCAGCCGCTTAGCGGGTGTCCCCTACGAGCAGTACTTC.

The V and J genes are TRBV7-9 and TRBJ2-3; D is uncertain. The CDR3 contains 13 residues. Germline CDR1 reads SEHNR; CDR2 reads FQNEAQ (reference sequence). The V end lost 6 bases, the J end lost 6 bases, and 13 bases lay between the germline ends. CDR3 DNA sequence: TGTGCCAGCAGGCACAAGGTCGGGGATACGCAGTATTTT. Its translation is CASRHKVGDTQYF.